This is a list of T cell receptor beta chains from one sample in a study of cytotoxic CD8 clonotypes in ibrutinib-treated CLL. Generated by immunoSEQ multiplex PCR, the TCRdb table keeps only in-frame clones and is missing some. The sample holds fewer than 50,000 clones, 60% to 70% seen once. The specimen comprised PBMCs, sampled after 24 months of ibrutinib treatment. The receptors were gathered from a human donor with chronic lymphocytic leukemia. CDR3s include the opening cysteine and the closing phenylalanine or tryptophan. The D gene is left open where the match is weak. The size of a clone is reported for some rows only, either as once, few or many, or as a class for expanded clones.

j_call d_call v_call clone_size cdr3_aa cdr3_nt
TRBJ2-5 NA TRBV15 NA CATSREIRRRETQYF TGTGCCACCAGCAGAGAAATCAGGAGGCGGGAGACCCAGTACTTC
TRBJ1-3 NA TRBV15 NA CATSRLSGNTIYF TGTGCCACCAGCAGGCTCTCTGGAAACACCATATATTTT
TRBJ2-3 TRBD2 TRBV5-1 NA CASSPYFGAGGTSTQYF TGCGCCAGCAGCCCATACTTTGGGGCGGGAGGGACAAGTACGCAGTATTTT
TRBJ2-2 NA TRBV5-4 NA CASSLGFSPEDTGELFF TGTGCCAGCAGCTTGGGTTTCTCACCAGAGGACACCGGGGAGCTGTTTTTT
TRBJ1-2 NA TRBV5-6 NA CASTVSVNYGYTF TGTGCCAGCACCGTCTCCGTAAACTATGGCTACACCTTC
TRBJ2-1 NA TRBV20-1 NA CSARIQGAQFF TGCAGTGCGAGGATCCAGGGCGCGCAGTTCTTC
TRBJ2-1 TRBD2 TRBV5-1 NA CASSVMVAGGNEQFF TGCGCCAGCAGCGTAATGGTAGCGGGAGGCAATGAGCAGTTCTTC
TRBJ1-1 NA TRBV6-5 NA CASSYATFTMNTEAFF TGTGCCAGCAGTTACGCCACTTTCACCATGAACACTGAAGCTTTCTTT
TRBJ1-2 NA TRBV9 NA CASSVSWGRGYGYTF TGTGCCAGCAGCGTTAGTTGGGGGCGCGGCTATGGCTACACCTTC
TRBJ1-2 NA TRBV6-5 NA CASSRDGNYGYTF TGTGCCAGCAGTCGGGACGGCAACTATGGCTACACCTTC
TRBJ1-4 NA TRBV28 NA CASSSTPARSEKLFF TGTGCCAGCAGTTCCACCCCCGCGAGAAGTGAAAAACTGTTTTTT
TRBJ1-2 NA TRBV2 NA CASSPLQTGWWYGYTF TGTGCCAGCAGTCCCCTCCAGACCGGCTGGTGGTATGGCTACACCTTC
TRBJ2-7 TRBD1 TRBV6-5 NA CASSSTGGSYEQYF TGTGCCAGCAGTTCGACAGGGGGCTCTTACGAGCAGTACTTC
TRBJ2-7 NA TRBV4-2 NA CASSQGTLAYEQYF TGTGCCAGCAGCCAAGGTACACTAGCCTACGAGCAGTACTTC
TRBJ2-5 TRBD2 TRBV10-3 NA CAISESGLDQETQYF TGTGCCATCAGTGAGTCGGGACTAGACCAAGAGACCCAGTACTTC
TRBJ1-2 NA TRBV18 few CASSPYGGDYGYTF TGTGCCAGCTCACCATACGGGGGGGACTATGGCTACACCTTC
TRBJ2-3 NA TRBV4-1 NA CASSQDSINTGARDTQYF TGCGCCAGCAGCCAAGATTCCATAAATACCGGGGCCAGGGATACGCAGTATTTT
TRBJ1-4 NA TRBV27 NA CASSFAPTNEKLFF TGTGCCAGCAGTTTTGCTCCAACTAATGAAAAACTGTTTTTT
TRBJ2-7 NA TRBV4-2 NA CASSLGLLQYEQYF TGTGCCAGCAGCCTCGGACTCCTCCAATACGAGCAGTACTTC
TRBJ2-7 NA TRBV7-9 few CASSLGTATYEQYF TGTGCCAGCAGCTTAGGGACAGCCACCTACGAGCAGTACTTC
TRBJ1-2 NA TRBV29-1 NA CSVPGTNGYTF TGCAGCGTTCCTGGTACAAATGGCTACACCTTC
TRBJ2-1 NA TRBV2 NA CASSEPRHEQFF TGTGCCAGCAGTGAACCCCGTCACGAGCAGTTCTTC
TRBJ1-4 TRBD1 TRBV2 few CASSERGTATNEKLFF TGTGCCAGCAGCGAAAGGGGGACAGCAACTAATGAAAAACTGTTTTTT
TRBJ1-6 TRBD1 TRBV9 NA CASSDRTGENSPLHF TGTGCCAGCAGCGATCGGACAGGGGAGAATTCACCCCTCCACTTT
TRBJ2-3 NA TRBV19 NA CATRGLTSTDTQYF TGTGCCACTAGAGGACTAACTAGCACAGATACGCAGTATTTT
TRBJ1-2 NA TRBV6-1 NA CASSERPGFVYGYTF TGTGCCAGCAGTGAAAGGCCCGGGTTCGTCTATGGCTACACCTTC
TRBJ2-7 NA TRBV20-1 few CSVAWGEQYF TGCAGTGTGGCGTGGGGTGAGCAGTACTTC
TRBJ1-5 NA TRBV6-6 NA CASSYASEAQHF TGTGCCAGCAGTTACGCCAGTGAGGCCCAGCATTTT
TRBJ2-7 TRBD2 TRBV5-6 NA CASSPDGTRVSYEQYF TGTGCCAGCAGCCCCGACGGGACTAGGGTTTCGTACGAGCAGTACTTC
TRBJ2-5 NA TRBV7-2 NA CASSLWPFETQYF TGTGCCAGCAGCTTATGGCCCTTTGAGACCCAGTACTTC
TRBJ1-2 TRBD1 TRBV19 NA CATSLTGAYGYTF TGTGCCACCTCGTTGACAGGGGCTTATGGCTACACCTTC
TRBJ2-3 NA TRBV5-6 NA CASSLFRSTVSTDTQYF TGTGCCAGCAGCTTGTTCCGTAGCACCGTCAGCACAGATACGCAGTATTTT
TRBJ1-3 NA TRBV7-2 few CASSSSGFSGNTIYF TGTGCCAGCAGCTCTTCAGGTTTCTCTGGAAACACCATATATTTT
TRBJ2-3 TRBD1 TRBV11-2 once CASSPGQGVVDTQYF TGTGCCAGCAGCCCCGGACAGGGGGTTGTGGATACGCAGTATTTT
TRBJ1-5 NA TRBV19 NA CASSLLPGIHPDQPQHF TGTGCCAGTAGTCTTCTTCCCGGGATTCACCCCGATCAGCCCCAGCATTTT
TRBJ2-3 NA TRBV20-1 few CSARDTDTQYF TGCAGTGCTCGGGACACAGATACGCAGTATTTT
TRBJ2-5 TRBD2 TRBV6-5 NA CASSSSGGAPETQYF TGTGCCAGCAGTTCCAGCGGGGGGGCCCCGGAGACCCAGTACTTC
TRBJ1-1 NA TRBV6-5 once CASSSNMNTEAFF TGTGCCAGCAGTTCAAACATGAACACTGAAGCTTTCTTT
TRBJ2-7 TRBD1 TRBV9 NA CASSEGAEQYF TGTGCCAGCAGCGAGGGGGCCGAGCAGTACTTC
TRBJ2-3 TRBD2 TRBV7-3 NA CASSPGRGGTDTQYF TGTGCCAGCAGCCCGGGTCGGGGGGGCACAGATACGCAGTATTTT
TRBJ2-7 TRBD2 TRBV28 NA CASSPDQVAGDEQYF TGTGCCAGCAGTCCGGACCAGGTGGCGGGGGACGAGCAGTACTTC